This T cell receptor beta chain was sequenced in a study of T cell responses to AZD1222 COVID-19 vaccine. The method was immunoSEQ multiplex PCR; TCRdb's version includes in-frame clones alone and lacks a portion of them. The table records 65,000 to 100,000 clones, around 81% of them present only once. The sample holds a few counts of this clone. This sequence originates from an adult in good health. The source material was peripheral blood, sampled on day 0 of AZD1222 vaccination.

CDR3 amino acids: CASSDLQGEKLFF. The DNA of the CDR3 is TGTGCCAGCAGTGACTTACAGGGGGAAAAACTGTTTTTT. V and J are TRBV6-4 and TRBJ1-4, with 7 bases that match TRBD1. V was pared by 1 base and J by 8 bases, with 1 base of the junction left unmatched. The CDR3 contains 13 residues. CDR1 is MRHNA, CDR2 SNTAGT, per germline.